These T cell receptor beta chains were read from a single sample in a study of control samples from healthy donors and cancer patients. Repertoires were generated with immunoSEQ multiplex PCR, while TCRdb's copy carries only in-frame clones and drops some. Counted here are approximately 180,000 clones, 94% occurring once; the ten biggest clones make up over 1.3%. What was sequenced was blood. These receptors were taken from a woman aged 18-29 years in good health. Each CDR3 is given with its conserved first and last residue. Fields, in order: CDR3 length, V gene, D gene, CDR3 protein. D genes are given only for firm matches.

CDR3 length: 14; V gene: TRBV20-1; D gene: -; CDR3 protein: CSASIRGSSYEQYF
CDR3 length: 12; V gene: TRBV6-5; D gene: -; CDR3 protein: CASSSLTGAQHF
CDR3 length: 14; V gene: TRBV4-3; D gene: -; CDR3 protein: CASSQDGVGNTIYF
CDR3 length: 19; V gene: TRBV28; D gene: -; CDR3 protein: CASSPPASGAGWGNQPQHF
CDR3 length: 16; V gene: TRBV9; D gene: TRBD2; CDR3 protein: CASSAGLAASTDTQYF
CDR3 length: 15; V gene: TRBV10-3; D gene: -; CDR3 protein: CAITSGQGRTYEQYF
CDR3 length: 15; V gene: TRBV5-1; D gene: -; CDR3 protein: CASSLEGGTGEKLFF
CDR3 length: 15; V gene: TRBV15; D gene: -; CDR3 protein: CATKQDGRANQPQHF
CDR3 length: 15; V gene: TRBV24-1; D gene: -; CDR3 protein: CATSDGGLQGGEQYF
CDR3 length: 16; V gene: TRBV3-1/TRBV3-2; D gene: -; CDR3 protein: CASSQALWTENYEQYF
CDR3 length: 17; V gene: TRBV9; D gene: TRBD1; CDR3 protein: CASSARQGWSLTGEQFF
CDR3 length: 15; V gene: TRBV6-5; D gene: -; CDR3 protein: CASYAGRIGGQPQHF
CDR3 length: 17; V gene: TRBV7-2; D gene: TRBD1; CDR3 protein: CASSHSRDRQGDTEAFF
CDR3 length: 14; V gene: TRBV9; D gene: -; CDR3 protein: CASSVGGGNYGYTF
CDR3 length: 14; V gene: TRBV9; D gene: -; CDR3 protein: CASRYQGTTDTQYF
CDR3 length: 14; V gene: TRBV19; D gene: -; CDR3 protein: CASSLMGTDYGYTF
CDR3 length: 14; V gene: TRBV9; D gene: -; CDR3 protein: CASSYLAAEETQYF
CDR3 length: 14; V gene: TRBV7-6; D gene: -; CDR3 protein: CASSLRGRGYGYTF
CDR3 length: 18; V gene: TRBV28; D gene: TRBD1; CDR3 protein: CASSLKDRGRFIYTEAFF
CDR3 length: 13; V gene: TRBV7-9; D gene: -; CDR3 protein: CASSPGQSYEQYF
CDR3 length: 15; V gene: TRBV4-1; D gene: -; CDR3 protein: CASSQASWGNTEAFF
CDR3 length: 15; V gene: TRBV5-8; D gene: -; CDR3 protein: CASSLQPATNEKLFF
CDR3 length: 14; V gene: TRBV2; D gene: -; CDR3 protein: CASSSPGHLLPLHF
CDR3 length: 15; V gene: TRBV10-3; D gene: -; CDR3 protein: CAISGSSASYNEQFF
CDR3 length: 13; V gene: TRBV7-3; D gene: -; CDR3 protein: CASSFGTNTEAFF
CDR3 length: 14; V gene: TRBV13; D gene: -; CDR3 protein: CASSPHSLLETQYF
CDR3 length: 15; V gene: TRBV7-7; D gene: TRBD2; CDR3 protein: CASGGELRNTGELFF
CDR3 length: 15; V gene: TRBV6-5; D gene: TRBD1; CDR3 protein: CASSHSGQGRLQAFF
CDR3 length: 13; V gene: TRBV6-1; D gene: -; CDR3 protein: CASSEPGGGELFF
CDR3 length: 17; V gene: TRBV18; D gene: TRBD1; CDR3 protein: CASSKTRDRGGENGYTF
CDR3 length: 15; V gene: TRBV15; D gene: -; CDR3 protein: CATSREWDSDYGYTF
CDR3 length: 11; V gene: TRBV6-2/TRBV6-3; D gene: -; CDR3 protein: CASSNFYEQYF
CDR3 length: 17; V gene: TRBV24-1; D gene: TRBD1; CDR3 protein: CATEPGQRVTYYNEQFF
CDR3 length: 14; V gene: TRBV6-2/TRBV6-3; D gene: -; CDR3 protein: CASSYLSSGNTIYF
CDR3 length: 16; V gene: TRBV13; D gene: TRBD2; CDR3 protein: CASSLVPGGSTDTQYF
CDR3 length: 15; V gene: TRBV4-2; D gene: -; CDR3 protein: CASSQDGAGDYGYTF
CDR3 length: 11; V gene: TRBV20-1; D gene: -; CDR3 protein: CSASGGRGEHF